The clone carrying this T cell receptor beta chain was counted many times. Antigen: not known. Other DNA variants within this sample encode the same CDR3. This entry comes from a study of shared clonotypes between healthy human individuals. Findings and limits, study-wide: Blood alone was sampled, and tissue repertoires likely differ.

Sequencing used immunoSEQ multiplex PCR; TCRdb keeps in-frame clones, though not all of them. The sample lists approximately 340,000 clones, around 70% occurring once. The CDR3 sequence is 12 residues long. The germline V and J ends were trimmed by 2 bases and 1 base, with 3 bases remaining between them. CDR1 is SGHAT, CDR2 FQNNGV, per germline. The donors, all of them Caucasian adults, lived in Nashville, Tennessee. The chain is built from TRBV11-2 and TRBJ2-7; D not resolved. Sequenced input: memory CD4+ T cells sorted from blood. Subset specified: CD45RA-negative fraction. This clonotype was obtained from a man younger than 45 in good health. In DNA, the CDR3 is TGTGCCAGCAGCTTATTATCCTACGAGCAGTACTTC. It codes for CASSLLSYEQYF.